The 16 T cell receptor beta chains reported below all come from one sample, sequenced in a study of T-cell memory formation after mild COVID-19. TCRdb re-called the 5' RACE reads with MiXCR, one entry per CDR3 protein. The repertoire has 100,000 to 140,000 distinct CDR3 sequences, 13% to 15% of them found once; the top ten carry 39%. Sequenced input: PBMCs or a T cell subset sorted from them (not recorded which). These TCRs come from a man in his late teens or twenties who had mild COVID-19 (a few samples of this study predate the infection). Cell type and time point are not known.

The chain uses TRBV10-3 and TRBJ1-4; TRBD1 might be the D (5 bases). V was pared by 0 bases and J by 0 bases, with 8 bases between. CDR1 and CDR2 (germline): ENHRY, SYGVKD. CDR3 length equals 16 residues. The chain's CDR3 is CAISESIGATNEKLFF. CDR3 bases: TGTGCCATCAGTGAGTCGATAGGGGCAACTAATGAAAAACTGTTTTTT.

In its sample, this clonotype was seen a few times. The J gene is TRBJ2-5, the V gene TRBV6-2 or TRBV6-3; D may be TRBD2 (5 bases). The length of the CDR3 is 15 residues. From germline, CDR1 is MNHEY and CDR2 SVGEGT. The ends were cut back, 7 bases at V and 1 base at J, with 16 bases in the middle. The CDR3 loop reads CASTTRGRVQETQYF. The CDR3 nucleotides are TGTGCCAGCACCACCCGGGGTAGAGTCCAAGAGACCCAGTACTTC.

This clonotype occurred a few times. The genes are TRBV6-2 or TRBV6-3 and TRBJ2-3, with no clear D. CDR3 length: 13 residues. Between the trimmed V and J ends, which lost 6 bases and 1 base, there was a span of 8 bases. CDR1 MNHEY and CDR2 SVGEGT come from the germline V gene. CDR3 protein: CASSSARTDTQYF. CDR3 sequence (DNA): TGTGCCAGCAGCTCGGCGCGCACAGATACGCAGTATTTT.

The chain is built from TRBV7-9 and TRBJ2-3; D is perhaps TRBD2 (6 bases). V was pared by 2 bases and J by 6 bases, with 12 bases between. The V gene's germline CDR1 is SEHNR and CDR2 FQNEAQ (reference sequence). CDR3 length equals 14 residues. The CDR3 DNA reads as TGTGCCAGCAGCTTATATGGCGGGGTCGATACGCAGTATTTT. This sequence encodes CASSLYGGVDTQYF.

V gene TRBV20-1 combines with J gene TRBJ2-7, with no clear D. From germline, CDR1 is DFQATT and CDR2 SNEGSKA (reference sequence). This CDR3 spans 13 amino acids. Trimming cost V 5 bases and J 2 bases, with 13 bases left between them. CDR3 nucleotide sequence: TGCAGTGCTGCCGCTGGGGTCGCCTACGAGCAGTACGTC. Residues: CSAAAGVAYEQYV.

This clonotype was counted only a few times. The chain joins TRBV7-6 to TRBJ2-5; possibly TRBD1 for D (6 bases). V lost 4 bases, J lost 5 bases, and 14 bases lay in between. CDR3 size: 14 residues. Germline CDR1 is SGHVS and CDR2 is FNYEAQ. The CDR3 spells CASSSTGYGETQYF. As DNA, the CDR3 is TGTGCCAGCAGCTCCACAGGGTATGGCGAGACCCAGTACTTC.

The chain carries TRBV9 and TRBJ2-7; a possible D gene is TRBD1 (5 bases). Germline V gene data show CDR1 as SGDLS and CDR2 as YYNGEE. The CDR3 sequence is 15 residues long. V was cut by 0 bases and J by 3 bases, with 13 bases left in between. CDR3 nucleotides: TGTGCCAGCAGCGTAGGCCAGGGAATGGGCTACGAGCAGTACTTC. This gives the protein CASSVGQGMGYEQYF.

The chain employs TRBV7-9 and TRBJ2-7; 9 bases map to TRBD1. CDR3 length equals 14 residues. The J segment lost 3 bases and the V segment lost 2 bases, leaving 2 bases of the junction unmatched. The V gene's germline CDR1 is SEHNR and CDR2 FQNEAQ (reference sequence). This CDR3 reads CASSLTGGYYEQYF. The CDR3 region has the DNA TGTGCCAGCAGCTTAACAGGGGGCTACTACGAGCAGTACTTC.

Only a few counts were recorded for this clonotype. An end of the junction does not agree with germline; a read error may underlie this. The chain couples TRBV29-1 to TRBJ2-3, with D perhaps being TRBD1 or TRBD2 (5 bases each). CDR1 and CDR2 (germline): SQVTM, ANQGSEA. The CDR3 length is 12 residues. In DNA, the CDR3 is TGCAGCGTTGAAGGAGACTACAGGCCTACAGATTTT. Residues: CSVEGDYRPTDF.

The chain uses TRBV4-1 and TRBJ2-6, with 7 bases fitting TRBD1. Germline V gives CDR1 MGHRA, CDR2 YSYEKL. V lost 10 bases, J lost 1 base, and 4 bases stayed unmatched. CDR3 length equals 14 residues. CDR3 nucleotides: TGCGCCATTGGGACAGAGTCTGGGGCCAACGTCCTGACTTTC. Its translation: CAIGTESGANVLTF.

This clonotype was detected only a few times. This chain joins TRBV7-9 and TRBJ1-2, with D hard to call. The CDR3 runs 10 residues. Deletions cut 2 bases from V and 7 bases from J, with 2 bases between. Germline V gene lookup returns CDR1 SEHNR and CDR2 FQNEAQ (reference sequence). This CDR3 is CASSLSGYTF. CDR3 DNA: TGTGCCAGCAGCTTAAGTGGCTACACCTTC.

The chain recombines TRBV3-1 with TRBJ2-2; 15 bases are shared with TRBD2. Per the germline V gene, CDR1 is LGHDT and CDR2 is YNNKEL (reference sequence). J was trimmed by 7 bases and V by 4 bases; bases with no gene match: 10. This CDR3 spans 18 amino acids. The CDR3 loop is CASSPPGLAGGYGGELFF. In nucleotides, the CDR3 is TGTGCCAGCAGCCCACCGGGACTAGCGGGGGGATATGGCGGGGAGCTGTTTTTT.

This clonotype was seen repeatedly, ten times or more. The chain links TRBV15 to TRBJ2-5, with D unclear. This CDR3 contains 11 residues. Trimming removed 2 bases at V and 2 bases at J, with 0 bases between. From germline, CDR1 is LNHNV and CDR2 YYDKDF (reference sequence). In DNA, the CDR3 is TGTGCCACCAGCAGACAAGAGACCCAGTACTTC. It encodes CATSRQETQYF.

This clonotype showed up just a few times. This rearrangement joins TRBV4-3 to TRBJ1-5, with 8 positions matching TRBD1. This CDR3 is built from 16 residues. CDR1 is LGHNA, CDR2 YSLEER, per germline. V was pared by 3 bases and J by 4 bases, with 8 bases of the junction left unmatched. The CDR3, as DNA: TGCGCCAGCAGCCAGGCAAATACAGGGGGAAATCAGCCCCAGCATTTT. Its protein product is CASSQANTGGNQPQHF.

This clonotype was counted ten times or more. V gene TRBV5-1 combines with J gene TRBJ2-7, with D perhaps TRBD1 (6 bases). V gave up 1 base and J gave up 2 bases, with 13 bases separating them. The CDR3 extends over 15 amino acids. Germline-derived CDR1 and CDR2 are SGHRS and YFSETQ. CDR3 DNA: TGCGCCAGCAGCTTGAAGAAGGACAGACCCTACGAGCAGTACGTC. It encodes CASSLKKDRPYEQYV.

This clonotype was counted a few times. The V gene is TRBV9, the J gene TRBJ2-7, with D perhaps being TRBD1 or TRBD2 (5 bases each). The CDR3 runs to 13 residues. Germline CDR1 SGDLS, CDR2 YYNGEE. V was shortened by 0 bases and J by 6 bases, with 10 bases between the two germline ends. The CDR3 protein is CASSVGGSPEQYF. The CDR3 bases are TGTGCCAGCAGCGTAGGGGGGAGCCCCGAGCAGTACTTC.